The rows below give T cell receptor beta chains drawn from one sample of a study of T cells after yellow fever vaccination. TCRdb passed the 5' RACE reads through MiXCR, listing each CDR3 protein once. The sample contains approximately 550,000 distinct CDR3 sequences, under 25% of which appear only once. Sequenced here: PBMCs, sampled 15 days after the yellow fever booster vaccination. The receptors were sampled from a man in his thirties or forties who received the YFV17D yellow fever vaccine. CDR3s include the opening cysteine and the closing phenylalanine or tryptophan. The D gene is left open where the match is weak. The size entry is marked missing in some rows and otherwise reads once, few, many or a size class.

d_call: NA
clone_size: NA
v_call: TRBV27
j_call: TRBJ2-7
cdr3_aa: CASRTSWPYEQYF
cdr3_nt: TGTGCCAGCAGAACCTCATGGCCCTACGAGCAGTACTTC

d_call: NA
clone_size: NA
v_call: TRBV6-2/TRBV6-3
j_call: TRBJ2-6
cdr3_aa: CASSSLGAGSGANVLTF
cdr3_nt: TGTGCCAGCAGTTCCCTGGGAGCGGGCTCTGGGGCCAACGTCCTGACTTTC

d_call: TRBD1
clone_size: NA
v_call: TRBV5-1
j_call: TRBJ2-1
cdr3_aa: CASTGWTGFGNEQFF
cdr3_nt: TGCGCCAGCACGGGCTGGACAGGGTTTGGCAATGAGCAGTTCTTC

d_call: NA
clone_size: few
v_call: TRBV20-1
j_call: TRBJ1-1
cdr3_aa: CSARLNTEAFF
cdr3_nt: TGCAGTGCTAGATTGAACACTGAAGCTTTCTTT

d_call: NA
clone_size: NA
v_call: TRBV12-3/TRBV12-4
j_call: TRBJ2-7
cdr3_aa: CASGNSDTYEQYF
cdr3_nt: TGTGCCAGCGGAAATAGCGACACCTACGAGCAGTACTTC

d_call: NA
clone_size: NA
v_call: TRBV5-8
j_call: TRBJ2-3
cdr3_aa: CASTNPGIADTQYF
cdr3_nt: TGTGCCAGCACCAACCCTGGGATCGCAGATACGCAGTATTTT

d_call: NA
clone_size: few
v_call: TRBV27
j_call: TRBJ2-1
cdr3_aa: CASSFAGHTEFF
cdr3_nt: TGTGCCAGCAGTTTTGCCGGCCACACGGAGTTCTTC

d_call: TRBD1
clone_size: NA
v_call: TRBV5-1
j_call: TRBJ2-7
cdr3_aa: CASSPTGAPYEQYF
cdr3_nt: TGCGCCAGCAGCCCAACAGGGGCGCCCTACGAGCAGTACTTC

d_call: NA
clone_size: few
v_call: TRBV7-2
j_call: TRBJ2-1
cdr3_aa: CASSPRLGANEQFF
cdr3_nt: TGTGCCAGCAGCCCAAGGTTGGGGGCGAATGAGCAGTTCTTC

d_call: TRBD1
clone_size: NA
v_call: TRBV5-6
j_call: TRBJ2-5
cdr3_aa: CASSFGTEQTQYF
cdr3_nt: TGTGCCAGCAGCTTTGGGACAGAGCAGACCCAGTACTTC

d_call: TRBD2
clone_size: NA
v_call: TRBV13
j_call: TRBJ2-7
cdr3_aa: CASSLEGLAGRSYEQYF
cdr3_nt: TGTGCCAGCAGCTTAGAGGGACTAGCGGGAAGATCCTACGAGCAGTACTTC

d_call: NA
clone_size: NA
v_call: TRBV29-1
j_call: TRBJ2-7
cdr3_aa: CSVEGGTRVDEQYF
cdr3_nt: TGCAGCGTCGAGGGGGGGACCCGGGTAGACGAGCAGTACTTC

d_call: NA
clone_size: NA
v_call: TRBV6-1
j_call: TRBJ2-1
cdr3_aa: CASSGGQSSYNEQFF
cdr3_nt: TGTGCCAGCAGTGGAGGACAGAGCTCCTACAATGAGCAGTTCTTC

d_call: NA
clone_size: few
v_call: TRBV7-6
j_call: TRBJ2-1
cdr3_aa: CASSPRGVSYNEQFF
cdr3_nt: TGTGCCAGCAGCCCAAGGGGGGTATCCTACAATGAGCAGTTCTTC

d_call: NA
clone_size: few
v_call: TRBV29-1
j_call: TRBJ2-3
cdr3_aa: CSVEGSSDTQYF
cdr3_nt: TGCAGCGTTGAAGGGAGTTCAGATACGCAGTATTTT

d_call: TRBD1
clone_size: NA
v_call: TRBV28
j_call: TRBJ2-7
cdr3_aa: CASSLSRQTGPSYEQYF
cdr3_nt: TGTGCCAGCAGTTTATCGCGGCAGACAGGGCCTTCCTACGAGCAGTACTTC

d_call: NA
clone_size: NA
v_call: TRBV20-1
j_call: TRBJ2-1
cdr3_aa: CSAPPDLRNEQFF
cdr3_nt: TGCAGTGCTCCCCCGGACCTTCGGAATGAGCAGTTCTTC

d_call: TRBD1
clone_size: many
v_call: TRBV5-1
j_call: TRBJ2-3
cdr3_aa: CASSPGQGSDTQYF
cdr3_nt: TGCGCCAGCAGCCCGGGACAGGGGTCAGATACGCAGTATTTT

d_call: NA
clone_size: few
v_call: TRBV20-1
j_call: TRBJ2-7
cdr3_aa: CSAPHWGSMGYEQYF
cdr3_nt: TGCAGTGCTCCGCATTGGGGGAGCATGGGTTACGAGCAGTACTTC